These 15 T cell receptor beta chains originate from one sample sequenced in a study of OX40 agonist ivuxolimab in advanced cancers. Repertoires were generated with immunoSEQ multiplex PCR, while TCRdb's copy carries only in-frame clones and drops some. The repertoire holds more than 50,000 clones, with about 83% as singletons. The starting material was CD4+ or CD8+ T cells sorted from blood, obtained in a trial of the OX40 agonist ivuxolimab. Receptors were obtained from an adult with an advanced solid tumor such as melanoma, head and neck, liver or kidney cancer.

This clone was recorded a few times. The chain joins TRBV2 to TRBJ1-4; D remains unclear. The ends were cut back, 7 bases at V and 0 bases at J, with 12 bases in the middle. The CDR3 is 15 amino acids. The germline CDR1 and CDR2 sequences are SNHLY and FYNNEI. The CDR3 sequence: CASTAGSTTNEKLFF. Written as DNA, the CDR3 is TGTGCCAGCACGGCAGGAAGCACAACTAATGAAAAACTGTTTTTT.

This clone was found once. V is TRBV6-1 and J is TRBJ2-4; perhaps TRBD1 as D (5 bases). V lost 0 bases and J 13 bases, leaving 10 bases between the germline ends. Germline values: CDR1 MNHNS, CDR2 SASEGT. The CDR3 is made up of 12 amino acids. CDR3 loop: CASSEAATAQYF. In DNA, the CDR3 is TGTGCCAGCAGTGAAGCGGCGACAGCCCAGTACTTC.

In nucleotides, the CDR3 is TGTGCCAGTAGTTGGGGGGGCAGTCCAAATCAGCCCCAGCATTTT. Protein product: CASSWGGSPNQPQHF. The rearrangement links TRBV19 to TRBJ1-5; tentatively, D is TRBD1 (6 bases). Germline V gene lookup returns CDR1 LNHDA and CDR2 SQIVND (reference sequence). V dropped 5 bases and J dropped 4 bases, with 15 bases sitting between them. The CDR3 length is 15 residues. Full variable domain (missing parts from reference TRBV19 and TRBJ1-5): DGGITQSPKYLFRKEGQNVTLSCEQNLNHDAMYWYRQDPGQGLRLIYYSQIVNDFQKGDIAEGYSVSREKKESFPLTVTSAQKNPTAFYLCASSWGGSPNQPQHFGDGTRLSIL.

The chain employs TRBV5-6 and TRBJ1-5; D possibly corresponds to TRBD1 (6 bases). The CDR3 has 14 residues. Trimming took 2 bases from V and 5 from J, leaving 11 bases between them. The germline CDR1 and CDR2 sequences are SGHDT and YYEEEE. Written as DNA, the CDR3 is TGTGCCAGCAGCTTTAGAGGGGGGGATCAGCCCCAGCATTTT. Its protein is CASSFRGGDQPQHF.

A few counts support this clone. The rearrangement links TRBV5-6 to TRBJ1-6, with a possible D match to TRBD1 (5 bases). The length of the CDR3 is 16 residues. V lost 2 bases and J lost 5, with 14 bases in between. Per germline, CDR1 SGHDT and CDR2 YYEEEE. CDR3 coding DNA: TGTGCCAGCAGCTTAGGCAGGGCCTGGGATAATTCACCCCTCCACTTT. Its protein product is CASSLGRAWDNSPLHF. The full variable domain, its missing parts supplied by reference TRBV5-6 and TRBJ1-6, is DAGVTQSPTHLIKTRGQQVTLRCSPKSGHDTVSWYQQALGQGPQFIFQYYEEEERQRGNFPDRFSGHQFPNYSSELNVNALLLGDSALYLCASSLGRAWDNSPLHFGNGTRLTVT.

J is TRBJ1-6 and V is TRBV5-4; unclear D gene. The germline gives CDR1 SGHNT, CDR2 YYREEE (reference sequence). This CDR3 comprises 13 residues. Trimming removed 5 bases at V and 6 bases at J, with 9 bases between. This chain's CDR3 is CASRRQFNSPLHF. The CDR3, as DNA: TGTGCCAGCAGGCGTCAGTTTAATTCACCCCTCCACTTT.

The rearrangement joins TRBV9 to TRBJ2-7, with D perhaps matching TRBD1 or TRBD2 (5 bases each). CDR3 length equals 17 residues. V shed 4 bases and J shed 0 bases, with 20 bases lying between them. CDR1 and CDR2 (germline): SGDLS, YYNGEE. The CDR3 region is CASSPYPGTAPSYEQYF. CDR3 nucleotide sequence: TGTGCCAGCAGCCCTTACCCTGGGACCGCACCCTCCTACGAGCAGTACTTC.

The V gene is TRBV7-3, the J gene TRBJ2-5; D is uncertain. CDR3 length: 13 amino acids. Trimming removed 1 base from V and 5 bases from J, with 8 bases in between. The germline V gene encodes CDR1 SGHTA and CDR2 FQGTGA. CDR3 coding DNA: TGTGCCAGCAGCTTAAGTTCCGGGGAGACCCAGTACTTC. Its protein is CASSLSSGETQYF.

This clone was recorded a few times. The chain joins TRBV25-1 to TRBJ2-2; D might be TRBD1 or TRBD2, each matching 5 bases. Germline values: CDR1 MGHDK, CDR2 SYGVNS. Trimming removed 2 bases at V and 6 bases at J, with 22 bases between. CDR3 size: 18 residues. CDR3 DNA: TGTGCCAGCAGTGAAGTTGCAGGGACCCGGGTAGTGCCCGGGGAGCTGTTTTTT. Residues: CASSEVAGTRVVPGELFF.

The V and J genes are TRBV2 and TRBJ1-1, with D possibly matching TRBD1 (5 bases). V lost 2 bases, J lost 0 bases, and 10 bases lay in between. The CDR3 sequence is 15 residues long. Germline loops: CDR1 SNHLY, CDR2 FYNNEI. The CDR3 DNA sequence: TGTGCCAGCAGTGAAAGGTCCAGGGTGAACACTGAAGCTTTCTTT. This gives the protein CASSERSRVNTEAFF.

CDR3 sequence: CASRETDTGELFF. The CDR3 DNA reads TGTGCCAGCAGGGAGACAGACACCGGGGAGCTGTTTTTT. V is TRBV28 and J is TRBJ2-2; TRBD1 might be the D (5 bases). V gave up 6 bases and J gave up 3 bases, with 8 bases separating them. The CDR3 covers 13 residues. From germline, CDR1 is MDHEN and CDR2 SYDVKM.

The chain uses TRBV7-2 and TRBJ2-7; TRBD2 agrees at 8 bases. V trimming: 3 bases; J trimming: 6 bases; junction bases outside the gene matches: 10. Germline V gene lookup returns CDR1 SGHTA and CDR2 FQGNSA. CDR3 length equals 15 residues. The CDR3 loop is CASSFQSGTSGEQYF. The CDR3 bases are TGTGCCAGCAGCTTCCAATCCGGGACTAGTGGCGAGCAGTACTTC.

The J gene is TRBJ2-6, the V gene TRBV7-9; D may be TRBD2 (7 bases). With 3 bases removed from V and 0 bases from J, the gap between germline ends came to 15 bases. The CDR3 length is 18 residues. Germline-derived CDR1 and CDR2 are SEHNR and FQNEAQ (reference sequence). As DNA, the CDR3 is TGTGCCAGCAGCTTCGGGGGGCCCCCTGACTCTGGGGCCAACGTCCTGACTTTC. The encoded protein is CASSFGGPPDSGANVLTF.

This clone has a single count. CDR3 sequence reads: CASSTRVMNTEAFF. The CDR3 nucleotides are TGTGCCAGCAGTACCAGGGTCATGAACACTGAAGCTTTCTTT. The rearrangement joins TRBV5-8 to TRBJ1-1, with D possibly being TRBD1 (5 bases). This CDR3 spans 14 amino acids. Between the trimmed V and J ends, which lost 5 bases and 0 bases, there was a span of 11 bases. CDR1 and CDR2 (germline): SGHTS, YDEGEE.

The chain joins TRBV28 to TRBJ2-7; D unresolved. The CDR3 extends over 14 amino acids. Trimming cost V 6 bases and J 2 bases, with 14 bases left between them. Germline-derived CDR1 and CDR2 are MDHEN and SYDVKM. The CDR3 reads CASSSLRNPYEQYF. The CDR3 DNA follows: TGTGCCAGCAGCTCCCTCAGGAACCCCTACGAGCAGTACTTC.